This T cell receptor beta chain was identified in a study of metastatic and nonmetastatic thyroid tumors. TCRdb called clones again from the PCR reads with MiXCR. The sample records over 15,000 clones, 15% to 20% being singletons. Overall study results and limits: In blood and tumor, TCR beta diversity was reportedly significantly higher in malignant thyroid tumors than in benign nodules.

Patients underwent thyroid surgery, and none had received any treatment before it. As for this clone: Its matching antigen is unknown.

Looked up from germline, CDR1 is MDHEN and CDR2 is SYDVKM. The junction had 2 bases not matched to a gene; V was cut back by 6 bases and J by 2 bases. The CDR3 spans 14 residues. Specimen: blood. The origin of this receptor is a male donor with papillary thyroid cancer or a benign thyroid nodule (not recorded which). Some clones in this sample may be carry-over from other donors' samples. The chain links TRBV28 to TRBJ1-5, with 9 positions matching TRBD1. CDR3 in DNA: TGTGCCAGCAGGAGGGACAGGGGCAATCAGCCCCAGCATTTT. This translates into CASRRDRGNQPQHF. The full variable domain, in which reference TRBV28 and TRBJ1-5 provide the parts outside the CDR3, is DVKVTQSSRYLVKRTGEKVFLECVQDMDHENMFWYRQDPGLGLRLIYFSYDVKMKEKGDIPEGYSVSREKKERFSLILESASTNQTSMYLCASRRDRGNQPQHFGDGTRLSIL.